A selection of T cell receptor beta chains follows, all from one sample in a study of human T cells and chemical hapten exposure. TCRdb itself ran the RACE reads through MiXCR, one entry per CDR3 protein. Among 250,000 or so distinct CDR3 sequences listed, about 8.6% were seen once. This sample comprised whole blood, obtained in connection with sensitization to the hapten diphenylcyclopropenone (DPC). The receptors were gathered from a woman in her thirties or forties with alopecia areata. Some clones in this sample may be carry-over from other donors' samples. Each CDR3 is given with its conserved first and last residue. The D gene is left open where the match is weak. For some rows the clone size is stated as once, few or many, or as a class when expanded; others skip it.

V: TRBV10-3; D: -; J: TRBJ2-3; size: -; DNA: TGTGCCATCATCTCGGAAGGCACAGATACGCAGTATTTT; CDR3: CAIISEGTDTQYF
V: TRBV9; D: TRBD2; J: TRBJ2-1; size: -; DNA: TGTGCCAGCAGCGTAGCCGCACTAGCGGGGGACGGTGAGCAGTTCTTC; CDR3: CASSVAALAGDGEQFF
V: TRBV3-1; D: -; J: TRBJ1-4; size: -; DNA: TGTGCCAGCAGCGACGCCTCCAGTTCGATAAAACTGTTTTTT; CDR3: CASSDASSSIKLFF
V: TRBV6-2/TRBV6-3; D: -; J: TRBJ2-7; size: -; DNA: TGTGCCAGCAGTTACGCCGCCGTAGGCAAACGTGAGCAGTACTTC; CDR3: CASSYAAVGKREQYF
V: TRBV21-1; D: -; J: TRBJ2-6; size: -; DNA: TGTGCCAGCAGCAATGGGGCACGGTCCTTCTTCTCTGGGGCCAACGTCCTGACTTTC; CDR3: CASSNGARSFFSGANVLTF
V: TRBV7-2; D: TRBD1; J: TRBJ1-1; size: few; DNA: TGTGCCAGCAGCTTAGGGGGACAGGGGGCGTGGACTGAAGCTTTCTTT; CDR3: CASSLGGQGAWTEAFF
V: TRBV28; D: -; J: TRBJ2-7; size: -; DNA: TGTGCCAGCAGTTTGGGGAGTCATAACTCCTACGAGCAGTACTTC; CDR3: CASSLGSHNSYEQYF
V: TRBV28; D: TRBD1; J: TRBJ2-5; size: many; DNA: TGTGCCAGCAGCGACAGGGGTAGTCTCCAAGAGACCCAGTACTTC; CDR3: CASSDRGSLQETQYF
V: TRBV6-1; D: TRBD1; J: TRBJ1-2; size: -; DNA: TGTGCCAGCAACCCGGGACAGGACTATGGCTACACCTTC; CDR3: CASNPGQDYGYTF
V: TRBV7-2; D: -; J: TRBJ1-4; size: many; DNA: TGTGCCAGCAGCTTAGAACAGGGTGCTAATGAAAAACTGTTTTTT; CDR3: CASSLEQGANEKLFF
V: TRBV5-6; D: -; J: TRBJ2-4; size: few; DNA: TGTGCCAGCAGCTTGGACAGGGCGAACATTCAGTACTTC; CDR3: CASSLDRANIQYF
V: TRBV9; D: TRBD1; J: TRBJ2-7; size: -; DNA: TGTGCCAGCAGCGAGACAGGGTACTACGAGCAGTACTTC; CDR3: CASSETGYYEQYF
V: TRBV7-9; D: -; J: TRBJ2-7; size: few; DNA: TGTGCCAGCAGCTCGGAGGGGGGTTCCTACGAGCAGTACTTC; CDR3: CASSSEGGSYEQYF
V: TRBV9; D: -; J: TRBJ2-1; size: -; DNA: TGTGCCAGCAGCGCGATTGGGCAGGTCGGGGTAAATGAGCAGTTCTTC; CDR3: CASSAIGQVGVNEQFF
V: TRBV28; D: -; J: TRBJ1-3; size: few; DNA: TGTGCCAGCAGTTACCCGGGGGGGGTCTCCGTTCTGTATTTT; CDR3: CASSYPGGVSVLYF
V: TRBV20-1; D: TRBD1; J: TRBJ2-1; size: -; DNA: TGCAGTGCTAGCAGTAGGGACAGGGGGCGTGTAGGGCAGTTCTTC; CDR3: CSASSRDRGRVGQFF
V: TRBV28; D: TRBD2; J: TRBJ2-2; size: -; DNA: TGTGCCAGCAGTCCGCTACTAGCGGGCAACACCGGGGAGCTGTTTTTT; CDR3: CASSPLLAGNTGELFF
V: TRBV12-3/TRBV12-4; D: TRBD1; J: TRBJ1-6; size: -; DNA: TGTGCCAGCAGATCCGGGACAGGAAATTCACCCCTCCACTTT; CDR3: CASRSGTGNSPLHF
V: TRBV20-1; D: TRBD1; J: TRBJ2-7; size: few; DNA: TGCAGTGCTAGGGGGACAGCCTACGAGCAGTACTTC; CDR3: CSARGTAYEQYF
V: TRBV25-1; D: TRBD2; J: TRBJ2-1; size: many; DNA: TGTGCCAGCAGTGTTAGCGGGCTTGCCTACAATGAGCAGTTCTTC; CDR3: CASSVSGLAYNEQFF
V: TRBV29-1; D: -; J: TRBJ1-3; size: many; DNA: TGCAGCGTGGATAATGGAGGGAACACCATATATTTT; CDR3: CSVDNGGNTIYF
V: TRBV24-1; D: TRBD2; J: TRBJ2-5; size: -; DNA: TGTGCCACCAGTGAACCCCAAGTAGCGGGAAGGGGAGAGACCCAGTACTTC; CDR3: CATSEPQVAGRGETQYF
V: TRBV20-1; D: -; J: TRBJ1-6; size: many; DNA: TGCAGTGCTGGGACCGATCCCCGATCACCCCTCCACTTT; CDR3: CSAGTDPRSPLHF
V: TRBV5-1; D: -; J: TRBJ2-2; size: few; DNA: TGCGCCAGCAGCTTGGACATCGCCCCCACCGGGGAGCTGTTTTTT; CDR3: CASSLDIAPTGELFF
V: TRBV29-1; D: -; J: TRBJ1-5; size: few; DNA: TGCAGCGTTGAATTTTCAGGGGTCCATCAGCCCCAGCATTTT; CDR3: CSVEFSGVHQPQHF
V: TRBV29-1; D: TRBD1; J: TRBJ2-3; size: many; DNA: TGCAGCGTAACAGGGGGCGGCACAGATACGCAGTATTTT; CDR3: CSVTGGGTDTQYF
V: TRBV10-3; D: -; J: TRBJ2-1; size: -; DNA: TGTGCCATCAGTGAGACCGGTGGCGGGAATTACAATGAGCAGTTCTTC; CDR3: CAISETGGGNYNEQFF
V: TRBV28; D: TRBD2; J: TRBJ2-7; size: few; DNA: TGTGCCAGCAGTTTTGGGACTAGCGGGAGGGCCACCTACGAGCAGTACTTC; CDR3: CASSFGTSGRATYEQYF
V: TRBV28; D: -; J: TRBJ2-7; size: few; DNA: TGTGCCAGCAGTTCTCGCCCCGGGACTCTCCACGAGCAGTACTTC; CDR3: CASSSRPGTLHEQYF
V: TRBV4-3; D: -; J: TRBJ1-3; size: many; DNA: TGCGCCAGCAGCCAAGATTGGGGGGCCGGAAACACCATATATTTT; CDR3: CASSQDWGAGNTIYF
V: TRBV4-2; D: -; J: TRBJ2-3; size: many; DNA: TGTGCCAGCAGCCAAGAGAGGGGTGCAGATACGCAGTATTTT; CDR3: CASSQERGADTQYF
V: TRBV7-2; D: -; J: TRBJ2-3; size: -; DNA: TGTGCCAGCAGCTTTGAAAGGGTTTTAGATACGCAGTATTTT; CDR3: CASSFERVLDTQYF
V: TRBV28; D: -; J: TRBJ2-6; size: many; DNA: TGTGCCAGCAGTCCCCTAGGTTCCGGGGCCAACGTCCTGACTTTC; CDR3: CASSPLGSGANVLTF
V: TRBV6-1; D: -; J: TRBJ1-2; size: -; DNA: TGTGCCAGCAGCTTCTATGGCTACACCTTC; CDR3: CASSFYGYTF
V: TRBV12-3/TRBV12-4; D: TRBD1; J: TRBJ1-2; size: -; DNA: TGTGCCAGCAGTTTTTCGGACAGGGAGGATGGCTACACCTTC; CDR3: CASSFSDREDGYTF
V: TRBV4-2; D: TRBD2; J: TRBJ2-3; size: -; DNA: TGTGCCAGCAGCCAAGGGACTAGCGGCACCCCCACGAATACGCAGTATTTT; CDR3: CASSQGTSGTPTNTQYF
V: TRBV7-2; D: -; J: TRBJ2-7; size: -; DNA: TGTGCCAGCAGCCAGCCGCTTACTTCCTACGAGCAGTACTTC; CDR3: CASSQPLTSYEQYF
V: TRBV9; D: -; J: TRBJ1-5; size: few; DNA: TGTGCCAGCAGCGTAGGGGCCACCGACGGACAGCCCCAGCATTTT; CDR3: CASSVGATDGQPQHF
V: TRBV18; D: TRBD1; J: TRBJ1-2; size: few; DNA: TGTGCCAGCTCACCACTCCGGGACAGGGGAAATGGCTACACCTTC; CDR3: CASSPLRDRGNGYTF
V: TRBV6-6; D: -; J: TRBJ1-2; size: many; DNA: TGTGCCAGCAGTTACGGGGGAGGAGACTATGGCTACACCTTC; CDR3: CASSYGGGDYGYTF
V: TRBV6-6; D: -; J: TRBJ1-5; size: few; DNA: TGTGCCAGCAGTGTCGACCCATCGATACCCCAGCATTTT; CDR3: CASSVDPSIPQHF
V: TRBV20-1; D: TRBD2; J: TRBJ2-7; size: -; DNA: TGCAGTGTTGCGGGAGGGGCCTCCTACGAGCAGTACTTC; CDR3: CSVAGGASYEQYF
V: TRBV7-9; D: -; J: TRBJ2-7; size: few; DNA: TGTGCCAGCAGCTTAGACTGGATGGGGTACGAGCAGTACTTC; CDR3: CASSLDWMGYEQYF
V: TRBV5-1; D: -; J: TRBJ2-3; size: few; DNA: TGCGCCAGCAGCTTGAGTAACCCTAGCACAGATACGCAGTATTTT; CDR3: CASSLSNPSTDTQYF
V: TRBV28; D: -; J: TRBJ2-2; size: few; DNA: TGTGCCAGCAGTCCCCGGCGGCTAGTCGAGCTGTTTTTT; CDR3: CASSPRRLVELFF
V: TRBV29-1; D: -; J: TRBJ2-5; size: few; DNA: TGCAGCGTTGAAGGTCGAGGGAGCCAAGAGACCCAGTACTTC; CDR3: CSVEGRGSQETQYF
V: TRBV20-1; D: TRBD2; J: TRBJ2-4; size: few; DNA: TGCAGTGCTAGATCCCTAGCGGGCAAAAACATTCAGTACTTC; CDR3: CSARSLAGKNIQYF
V: TRBV4-2; D: -; J: TRBJ2-1; size: -; DNA: TGTGCCAGCAGCCAAGATCCGGGACCCTCCTACAATGAGCAGTTCTTC; CDR3: CASSQDPGPSYNEQFF
V: TRBV6-2/TRBV6-3; D: -; J: TRBJ2-2; size: -; DNA: TGTGCCAGTCTCCGGGCTAGCACCTACACCGGGGAGCTGTTTTTT; CDR3: CASLRASTYTGELFF